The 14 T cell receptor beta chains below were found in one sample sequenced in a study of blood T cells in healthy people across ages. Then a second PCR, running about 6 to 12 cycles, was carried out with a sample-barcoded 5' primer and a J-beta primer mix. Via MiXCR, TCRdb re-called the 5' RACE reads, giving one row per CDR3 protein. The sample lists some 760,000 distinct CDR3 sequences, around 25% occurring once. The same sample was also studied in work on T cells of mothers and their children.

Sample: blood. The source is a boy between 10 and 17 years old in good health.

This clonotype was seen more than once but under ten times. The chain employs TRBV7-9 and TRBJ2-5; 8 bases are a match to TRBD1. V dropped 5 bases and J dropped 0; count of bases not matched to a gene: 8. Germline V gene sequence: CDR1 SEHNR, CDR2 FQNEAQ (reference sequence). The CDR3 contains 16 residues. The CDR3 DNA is TGTGCCAGCAGCCTGGGCCCGACAGGGGACCAAGAGACCCAGTACTTC. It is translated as CASSLGPTGDQETQYF.

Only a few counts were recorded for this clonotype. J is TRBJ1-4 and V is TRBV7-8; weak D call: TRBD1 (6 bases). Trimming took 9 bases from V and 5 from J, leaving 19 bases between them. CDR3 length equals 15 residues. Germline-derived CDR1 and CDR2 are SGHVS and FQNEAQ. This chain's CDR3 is CASGKGETRNEKLFF. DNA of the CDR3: TGTGCCAGTGGGAAGGGGGAGACGAGAAATGAAAAACTGTTTTTT.

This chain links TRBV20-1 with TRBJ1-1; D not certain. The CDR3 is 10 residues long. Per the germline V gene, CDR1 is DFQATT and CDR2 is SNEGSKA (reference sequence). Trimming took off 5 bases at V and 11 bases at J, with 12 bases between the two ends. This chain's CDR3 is CSAPTGNAFF. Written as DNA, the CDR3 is TGCAGTGCTCCCACGGGGAACGCTTTCTTT.

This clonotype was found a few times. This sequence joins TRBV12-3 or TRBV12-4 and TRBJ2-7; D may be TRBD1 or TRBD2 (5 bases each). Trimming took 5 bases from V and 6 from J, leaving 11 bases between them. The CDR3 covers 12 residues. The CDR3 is CASSGTRIEQYF. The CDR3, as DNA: TGTGCCAGCAGTGGGACCAGAATCGAGCAGTACTTC.

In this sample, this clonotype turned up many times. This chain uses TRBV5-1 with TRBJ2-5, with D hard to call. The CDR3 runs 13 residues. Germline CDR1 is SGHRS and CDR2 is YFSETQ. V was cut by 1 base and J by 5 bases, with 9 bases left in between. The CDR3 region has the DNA TGCGCCAGCAGCTTGCTGGTTGCGGAGACCCAGTACTTC. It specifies CASSLLVAETQYF.

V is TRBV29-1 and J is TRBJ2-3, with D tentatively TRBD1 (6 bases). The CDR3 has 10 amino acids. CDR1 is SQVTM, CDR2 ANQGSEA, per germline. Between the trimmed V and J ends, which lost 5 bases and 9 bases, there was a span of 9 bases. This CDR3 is CSVQTGTQYF. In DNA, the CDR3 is TGCAGCGTTCAGACAGGCACGCAGTATTTT.

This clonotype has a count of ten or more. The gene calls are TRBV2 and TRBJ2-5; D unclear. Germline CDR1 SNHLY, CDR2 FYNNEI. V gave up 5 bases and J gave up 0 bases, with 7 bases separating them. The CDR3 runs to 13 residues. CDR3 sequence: CASSRDNQETQYF. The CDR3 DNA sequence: TGTGCCAGCAGTCGAGACAACCAAGAGACCCAGTACTTC.

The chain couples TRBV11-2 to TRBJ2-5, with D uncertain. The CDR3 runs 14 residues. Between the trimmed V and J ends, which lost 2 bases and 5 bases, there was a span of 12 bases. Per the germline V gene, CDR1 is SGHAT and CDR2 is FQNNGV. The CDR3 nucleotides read TGTGCCAGCAGCTTAAGCCTGTCGCCGGAGACCCAGTACTTC. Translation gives CASSLSLSPETQYF.

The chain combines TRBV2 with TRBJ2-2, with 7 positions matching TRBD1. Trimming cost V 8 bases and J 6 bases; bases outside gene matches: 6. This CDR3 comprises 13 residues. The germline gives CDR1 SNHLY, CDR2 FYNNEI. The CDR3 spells CASGETGPGELFF. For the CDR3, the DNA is TGTGCCAGCGGGGAGACAGGGCCCGGGGAGCTGTTTTTT.

This CDR3 is CASSQDNRGRTEAFF. For the CDR3, the DNA is TGTGCCAGCAGCCAAGATAACAGGGGGCGAACTGAAGCTTTCTTT. This sequence joins TRBV3-1 and TRBJ1-1; 9 bases line up with TRBD1. This CDR3 is 15 amino acids long. The V gene's germline CDR1 is LGHDT and CDR2 YNNKEL (reference sequence). V lost 0 bases, J lost 5 bases, and 4 bases stayed unmatched.

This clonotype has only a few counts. CDR3 loop: CASSLFRIEEQYF. The DNA of the CDR3 is TGTGCCAGCAGTTTGTTTAGGATCGAGGAGCAGTACTTC. The genes are TRBV28 and TRBJ2-7; D not certain. The germline CDR1 and CDR2 sequences are MDHEN and SYDVKM. This CDR3 has 13 residues. Trimming shortened V by 3 bases and J by 7 bases, and 13 bases separated the two germline ends. The entire variable domain, with the rest obtained from reference TRBV28 and TRBJ2-7, is as follows: DVKVTQSSRYLVKRTGEKVFLECVQDMDHENMFWYRQDPGLGLRLIYFSYDVKMKEKGDIPEGYSVSREKKERFSLILESASTNQTSMYLCASSLFRIEEQYFGPGTRLTVT.

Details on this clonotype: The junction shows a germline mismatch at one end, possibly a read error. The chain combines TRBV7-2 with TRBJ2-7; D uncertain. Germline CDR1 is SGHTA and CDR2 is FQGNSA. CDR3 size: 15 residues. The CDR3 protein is CASSLGFGLSYKQYF. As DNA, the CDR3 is TGTGCCAGCAGCTTAGGGTTTGGTCTTTCCTACAAGCAGTACTTC. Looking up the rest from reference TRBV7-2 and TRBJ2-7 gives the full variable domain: GAGVSQSPSNKVTEKGKDVELRCDPISGHTALYWYRQSLGQGLEFLIYFQGNSAPDKSGLPSDRFSAERTGGSVSTLTIQRTQQEDSAVYLCASSLGFGLSYKQYFGPGTRLTVT.

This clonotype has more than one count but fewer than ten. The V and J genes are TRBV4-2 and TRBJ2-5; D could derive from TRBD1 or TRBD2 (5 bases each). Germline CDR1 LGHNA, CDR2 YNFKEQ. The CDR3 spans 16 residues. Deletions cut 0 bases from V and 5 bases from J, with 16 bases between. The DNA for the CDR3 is TGTGCCAGCAGCCAAGAGGCTGGTAGAGGGGTCGAGACCCAGTACTTC. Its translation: CASSQEAGRGVETQYF.

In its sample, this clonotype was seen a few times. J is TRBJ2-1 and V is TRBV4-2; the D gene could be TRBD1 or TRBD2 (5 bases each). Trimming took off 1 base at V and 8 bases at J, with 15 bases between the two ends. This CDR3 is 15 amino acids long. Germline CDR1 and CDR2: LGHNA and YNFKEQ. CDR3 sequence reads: CASSQAGQGRDEQFF. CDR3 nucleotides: TGTGCCAGCAGCCAAGCGGGGCAGGGTCGGGATGAGCAGTTCTTC.